This T cell receptor (beta chain) was captured in a study of blood T cell repertoires in COVID-19. Study in general: Acute and convalescent COVID-19 samples came from the United States, Italy and Spain.

Germline V lookup: CDR1 MNHEY, CDR2 SVGAGI. The CDR3 has 14 amino acids. V was pared by 6 bases and J by 0 bases, with 11 bases between. Under the authors' procedure: Reference gene primer amplification gave estimated nucleated cell counts. Data came from immunoSEQ multiplex PCR; TCRdb stores just in-frame clones and leaves some out. V and J calls and clone size are as listed in that table; D and trimming were resolved from the DNA. Counted here are fewer than 70,000 clones, around 85% occurring once; the ten biggest clones make up 15% to 20%. This clone has a single count. This chain links TRBV6-5 with TRBJ2-5, with D perhaps matching TRBD1 (5 bases). The receptor comes from a man aged 35-49 years with COVID-19, enrolled during active disease. The specimen was peripheral blood. The CDR3 loop is CASRGAAYQETQYF. DNA of the CDR3: TGTGCCAGCAGAGGGGCAGCGTACCAAGAGACCCAGTACTTC.